The rows below give T cell receptor beta chains drawn from one sample of a study of ipilimumab plus nivolumab after autologous stem cell transplantation. Profiling relied on immunoSEQ multiplex PCR, and the TCRdb table lists in-frame clones only, not all of them. Found here are around 15,000 clones, just under 80% of them singletons; the top ten hold roughly 10%. This specimen consisted of PBMCs, obtained in a trial of ipilimumab plus nivolumab as post-transplant consolidation. Receptors were obtained from a male donor with diffuse large B-cell lymphoma. Each CDR3 is given with its conserved first and last residue. A D gene is named only where the DNA matches it firmly. The listing skips clone size in some rows; elsewhere it reads once, few, many or a size class.

TRBV10-3	NA	TRBJ2-7	TRBD1	TGTGCCATCAGTGAGTTTGGGACAGGGTACGAGCAGTACTTC	CAISEFGTGYEQYF
TRBV5-1	NA	TRBJ1-1	NA	TGCGCCAGCAGCTTGTACGGGGGAGGCACTGAAGCTTTCTTT	CASSLYGGGTEAFF
TRBV2	few	TRBJ1-1	TRBD1	TGTGCCAGCAGTGCCACAGGGGTGGGCACTGAAGCTTTCTTT	CASSATGVGTEAFF
TRBV7-3	once	TRBJ1-6	TRBD1	TGTGCCAGCAGCCCACTACAGGGGTCGGGTTCACCCCTCCACTTT	CASSPLQGSGSPLHF
TRBV10-3	once	TRBJ2-3	NA	TGTGCCATCGGCAAGAGAGACGATACGCAGTATTTT	CAIGKRDDTQYF
TRBV7-9	NA	TRBJ1-3	NA	TGTGCCAGCAGCATGACTCCCGGAAACACCATATATTTT	CASSMTPGNTIYF
TRBV19	NA	TRBJ2-3	TRBD2	TGTGCCAGTAGTACCCCGGGACTAGCGGGAGCAGATACGCAGTATTTT	CASSTPGLAGADTQYF
TRBV5-1	NA	TRBJ1-1	TRBD1	TGCGCCAGCAGCTGGACAGGGGCTAGCACTGAAGCTTTCTTT	CASSWTGASTEAFF
TRBV19	NA	TRBJ1-3	NA	TGTGCCAGTAGTACCGTAGGCTCTGGAAACACCATATATTTT	CASSTVGSGNTIYF
TRBV4-2	NA	TRBJ1-2	TRBD1	TGTGCCAGCAGCCAGCGGAGGGCTACAGGGGGCATTGGCTATGGCTACACCTTC	CASSQRRATGGIGYGYTF
TRBV11-3	NA	TRBJ1-5	NA	TGTGCCAGCAGCTTAGGTGCCAGGGGACACCTGAACAATCAGCCCCAGCATTTT	CASSLGARGHLNNQPQHF
TRBV30	NA	TRBJ2-5	NA	TGTGCCTGGAGAGACCAGTCCCAAGAGACCCAGTACTTC	CAWRDQSQETQYF
TRBV4-2	NA	TRBJ2-3	NA	TGTGCCAGCAGCCTCCACTCCAACGGGGGAGATACGCAGTATTTT	CASSLHSNGGDTQYF
TRBV4-1	NA	TRBJ2-7	TRBD2	TGCGCCAGCAGCCCGGGACTAGCGGGGTACGAGCAGTACTTC	CASSPGLAGYEQYF
TRBV5-1	NA	TRBJ2-5	TRBD2	TGCGCCAGCAGCTTACGCTCGGCGGGGGACTCCGGGGAGACCCAGTACTTC	CASSLRSAGDSGETQYF
TRBV4-2	NA	TRBJ2-1	NA	TGTGCCAGCAGCCAAGATTTAGGGACAAGCTACTACAATGAGCAGTTCTTC	CASSQDLGTSYYNEQFF
TRBV30	NA	TRBJ1-2	NA	TGTGCCTTTGGAGCTGGACTCTATGGCTACACCTTC	CAFGAGLYGYTF
TRBV6-5	NA	TRBJ1-2	TRBD1	TGTGCCAGCAGTTACCGGAGGGGGCCCACTAACTATGGCTACTCCTTC	CASSYRRGPTNYGYSF
TRBV5-1	NA	TRBJ2-6	NA	TGCGCCAGCAGCTTGAGGACAACCGGGCTTTCTGGGGCCAACGTCCTGACTTTC	CASSLRTTGLSGANVLTF
TRBV10-3	NA	TRBJ1-2	NA	TGTGCCATCAGTGAGTTAACGGTAGTAGATGGCTACACCTTC	CAISELTVVDGYTF